The 28 T cell receptor beta chains below come from one sample, sequenced in a study of PD-L1 blockade in urothelial cancer. TCRdb's table, derived via immunoSEQ multiplex PCR, lists solely in-frame clones and lacks some. The profile covers roughly 130,000 clones, with 70% to 85% appearing a single time and roughly 2.9% taken by the ten largest. Time point described: pretreatment peripheral blood. The sample here was PBMCs, taken around atezolizumab (anti-PD-L1) treatment. These receptors originate from a man aged 45-60 years with urothelial cancer.

The chain carries TRBV6-5 and TRBJ2-7; possibly TRBD2 for D (5 bases). Germline CDR1 and CDR2: MNHEY and SVGAGI. CDR3 length: 13 amino acids. Trimming took off 2 bases at V and 8 bases at J, with 13 bases between the two ends. The CDR3 nucleotides read TGTGCCAGCAGTTACGTCGGACTTTCGAAGCAGTACTTC. Residues: CASSYVGLSKQYF.

The chain uses TRBV9 and TRBJ1-3; tentative D call: TRBD1 (5 bases). This CDR3 has 17 amino acids. The V end was cut by 4 bases, the J end by 4 bases, with 21 bases between. The germline V gene encodes CDR1 SGDLS and CDR2 YYNGEE. This chain's CDR3 is CASSFRGATDGGNTIYF. For the CDR3, the DNA is TGTGCCAGCAGCTTTCGCGGTGCGACAGATGGAGGAAACACCATATATTTT.

The chain combines TRBV28 with TRBJ2-1; 10 bases line up with TRBD1. The germline V gene encodes CDR1 MDHEN and CDR2 SYDVKM. There are 15 residues in the CDR3. V gave up 8 bases and J gave up 5 bases; unmatched junction bases: 9. CDR3 residues: CASYKTGGANNEQFF. CDR3 nucleotide sequence: TGTGCCAGCTACAAGACAGGGGGCGCAAACAATGAGCAGTTCTTC.

The chain carries TRBV5-1 and TRBJ1-6; the D is unclear. The V gene lost 4 bases and the J gene lost 8 bases, with 13 bases spanning the gap. This CDR3 spans 14 amino acids. Per the germline V gene, CDR1 is SGHRS and CDR2 is YFSETQ. CDR3 sequence: CASSPRELDSPLHF. As DNA, the CDR3 is TGCGCCAGCAGCCCCCGGGAATTAGATTCACCCCTCCACTTT.

The chain carries TRBV28 and TRBJ2-7; D remains ambiguous. The CDR3 has 11 amino acids. Germline V gives CDR1 MDHEN, CDR2 SYDVKM. V lost 5 bases and J 3 bases, leaving 5 bases between the germline ends. CDR3 coding DNA: TGTGCCAGCAGTAGAGACTACGAGCAGTACTTC. Translating gives CASSRDYEQYF.

The rearrangement links TRBV25-1 to TRBJ1-2; 7 bases agree with TRBD1. The CDR3 is 14 amino acids. Germline CDR1 and CDR2: MGHDK and SYGVNS. V shed 1 base, J shed 4 bases, and the junction held 3 bases outside the gene matches. The CDR3 loop reads CASSELGTVYGYTF. The CDR3 region has the DNA TGTGCCAGCAGTGAATTGGGGACAGTCTATGGCTACACCTTC.

This chain joins TRBV28 and TRBJ2-1, with 8 bases fitting TRBD2. The CDR3 sequence is 15 residues long. Germline CDR1 MDHEN, CDR2 SYDVKM. After removal of 5 bases from V and 9 bases from J, the junction contained 12 bases not matched to a gene. CDR3 nucleotide sequence: TGTGCCAGCAGTCCCCTGGGAGCGGGAGTGGGTGAGCAGTTCTTC. Amino acids: CASSPLGAGVGEQFF.

The chain recombines TRBV19 with TRBJ2-2; D may be TRBD2 (6 bases). The CDR3 is 14 residues long. Germline V gives CDR1 LNHDA, CDR2 SQIVND (reference sequence). Deletions cut 5 bases from V and 4 bases from J, with 11 bases between. The CDR3 sequence is CASSPGLLTGELFF. DNA of the CDR3: TGTGCCAGTAGTCCGGGACTTCTCACCGGGGAGCTGTTTTTT. Together with reference TRBV19 and TRBJ2-2, the CDR3 gives the full variable domain: DGGITQSPKYLFRKEGQNVTLSCEQNLNHDAMYWYRQDPGQGLRLIYYSQIVNDFQKGDIAEGYSVSREKKESFPLTVTSAQKNPTAFYLCASSPGLLTGELFFGEGSRLTVL.

In regard to this clone: An end of the junction does not agree with germline; a read error may underlie this. The V call is TRBV7-2, the J call TRBJ2-3; 7 bases are a match to TRBD2. The CDR3 runs to 14 residues. Germline V CDR1 and CDR2: SGHTA, FQGNSA. CDR3 in amino acids: CASSLAASTDTQYF. CDR3 bases: TGTGCCAGCAGCCTAGCGGCTAGCACAGATACGCAGTATTTT.

V usage is TRBV5-1 and J usage is TRBJ2-2; weak D call: TRBD1 (6 bases). Germline CDR1 reads SGHRS; CDR2 reads YFSETQ. Trimming pared 4 bases from V and 6 bases from J, leaving 10 bases between. This CDR3 contains 13 residues. The CDR3 region is CASSQRGSGELFF. Here the CDR3 DNA reads TGCGCCAGCAGCCAGAGGGGGTCCGGGGAGCTGTTTTTT.

The J gene is TRBJ2-3, the V gene TRBV5-6, with D possibly being TRBD1 (6 bases). The V end was cut by 6 bases, the J end by 3 bases, with 14 bases between. CDR1 and CDR2 (germline): SGHDT, YYEEEE. The CDR3 loop spans 14 amino acids. CDR3 residues: CASTHRVGTDTQYF. The CDR3 nucleotides are TGTGCCAGCACCCACAGGGTAGGGACAGATACGCAGTATTTT.

The chain uses TRBV6-6 and TRBJ2-1, with a weak D call TRBD1 (6 bases). Germline CDR1 is MNHNY and CDR2 is SVGAGI (reference sequence). V was cut by 6 bases and J by 6 bases, with 18 bases left in between. The CDR3 length is 15 residues. This chain's CDR3 is CASRTQGAEGNEQFF. The CDR3 DNA follows: TGTGCCAGCAGGACACAGGGTGCAGAGGGCAATGAGCAGTTCTTC.

A single count supports this clone. CDR3 region: CAISDVGLREGTYEQYF. DNA for the CDR3: TGTGCCATCAGTGACGTCGGGTTAAGGGAGGGGACCTACGAGCAGTACTTC. This chain links TRBV10-3 with TRBJ2-7, with TRBD2 identical over 7 bases. The trim removed 3 bases at V and 2 bases at J, leaving 13 bases unmatched. Germline loops: CDR1 ENHRY, CDR2 SYGVKD. This CDR3 comprises 17 residues.

The rearrangement joins TRBV28 to TRBJ2-7; 9 bases are shared with TRBD1. Germline-derived CDR1 and CDR2 are MDHEN and SYDVKM. The CDR3 sequence is 16 residues long. Trimming removed 4 bases from V and 9 bases from J; junction bases left unmatched: 16. CDR3 amino acids: CASSSPPYAQGAAQYF. CDR3 bases: TGTGCCAGCAGTTCCCCCCCATACGCACAGGGGGCCGCGCAGTACTTC. Complete variable domain (other parts from reference TRBV28 and TRBJ2-7): DVKVTQSSRYLVKRTGEKVFLECVQDMDHENMFWYRQDPGLGLRLIYFSYDVKMKEKGDIPEGYSVSREKKERFSLILESASTNQTSMYLCASSSPPYAQGAAQYFGPGTRLTVT.

The chain combines TRBV28 with TRBJ2-2; 15 nucleotides align to TRBD2. J gave up 6 bases and V 1 base, and 3 bases lay outside the gene matches. Looked up from germline, CDR1 is MDHEN and CDR2 is SYDVKM. This CDR3 is 17 amino acids long. The CDR3 here is CASSLSGLAGGAGELFF. In DNA, the CDR3 is TGTGCCAGCAGTTTATCGGGACTAGCGGGAGGAGCCGGGGAGCTGTTTTTT.

This CDR3 is CASTTSRNTGELFF. Here the CDR3 DNA reads TGTGCCAGCACCACTAGCCGCAACACCGGGGAGCTGTTTTTT. V is TRBV19 and J is TRBJ2-2; weak D call: TRBD2 (6 bases). V was clipped by 9 bases and J by 2 bases, with 13 bases between them. This CDR3 spans 14 amino acids. The V gene's germline CDR1 is LNHDA and CDR2 SQIVND (reference sequence).

A single count supports this clone. For the CDR3, the DNA is TGTGCCAGCAGCTTGGCGCAGGGCGGCAATGAGCAGTTCTTC. Protein sequence: CASSLAQGGNEQFF. The chain links TRBV5-5 to TRBJ2-1, with D tentatively TRBD1 (5 bases). This CDR3 has 14 residues. From germline, CDR1 is SGHKS and CDR2 YYEKEE (reference sequence). Trimming stripped 0 bases from V and 6 bases from J, with 10 bases between.

The rearrangement uses TRBV5-1 and TRBJ1-2; 8 bases line up with TRBD1. CDR1 is SGHRS and CDR2 is YFSETQ in the germline V gene. This CDR3 is built from 15 residues. V lost 4 bases and J lost 4; bases outside the gene matches: 9. CDR3 amino acids: CASSHPGQGSYGYTF. The CDR3 DNA follows: TGCGCCAGCAGCCACCCAGGACAGGGCAGCTATGGCTACACCTTC.

The V gene is TRBV29-1, the J gene TRBJ1-6; D not resolved. CDR3 length: 13 residues. V gave up 5 bases and J gave up 6 bases, with 11 bases separating them. Germline V lookup: CDR1 SQVTM, CDR2 ANQGSEA. DNA for the CDR3: TGCAGCGTTCTGGAGCCGGGTAATTCACCCCTCCACTTT. This gives the protein CSVLEPGNSPLHF.

This chain links TRBV27 with TRBJ2-1, with D maybe TRBD2 (6 bases). CDR3 length: 12 amino acids. Germline loops: CDR1 MNHEY, CDR2 SMNVEV (reference sequence). Trimming pared 6 bases from V and 3 bases from J, leaving 6 bases between. The CDR3 bases are TGTGCCAGCAGCGGGGGCTACAATGAGCAGTTCTTC. Amino acid sequence: CASSGGYNEQFF.

The chain employs TRBV5-1 and TRBJ1-3; perhaps TRBD1 as D (5 bases). Germline assignment: CDR1 SGHRS and CDR2 YFSETQ. The CDR3 sequence is 16 residues long. The ends were cut back, 0 bases at V and 0 bases at J, with 10 bases in the middle. The CDR3 is CASSLAAGRSGNTIYF. In DNA, the CDR3 is TGCGCCAGCAGCTTGGCCGCAGGGCGCTCTGGAAACACCATATATTTT.

The chain is built from TRBV6-6 and TRBJ2-1; a weak D match, TRBD2 (6 bases). CDR3 size: 13 residues. Looked up from germline, CDR1 is MNHNY and CDR2 is SVGAGI (reference sequence). V lost 7 bases to trimming and J lost 5 bases, with 12 bases between them. The CDR3 region is CASILARDNEQFF. CDR3 coding DNA: TGTGCCAGCATCCTAGCGAGGGACAATGAGCAGTTCTTC.

The rearrangement uses TRBV7-8 and TRBJ2-7; 11 bases are shared with TRBD1. The CDR3 is 17 amino acids. Per the germline V gene, CDR1 is SGHVS and CDR2 is FQNEAQ. V gave up 5 bases and J gave up 1 base; unmatched junction bases: 10. The CDR3 DNA reads as TGTGCCAGCAGCGACGGGACAGGGGGACTCCAGTCCTACGAGCAGTACTTC. This codes for CASSDGTGGLQSYEQYF.

The chain links TRBV9 to TRBJ2-7; 7 nucleotides agree with TRBD2. V was pared by 2 bases and J by 1 base, with 0 bases of the junction left unmatched. The CDR3 length is 13 residues. CDR1 is SGDLS and CDR2 is YYNGEE in the germline V gene. DNA of the CDR3: TGTGCCAGCAGCGTCGGGGGGTCCTACGAGCAGTACTTC. This codes for CASSVGGSYEQYF.

The chain is built from TRBV9 and TRBJ2-7; TRBD1 aligns across 9 bases. This CDR3 spans 14 amino acids. V dropped 3 bases and J dropped 2; count of bases not matched to a gene: 3. The germline gives CDR1 SGDLS, CDR2 YYNGEE. The CDR3 loop reads CASSARTGAYEQYF. CDR3 sequence (DNA): TGTGCCAGCAGCGCAAGGACAGGGGCCTACGAGCAGTACTTC.

The chain uses TRBV19 and TRBJ2-3, with 8 bases matching TRBD2. Germline V lookup: CDR1 LNHDA, CDR2 SQIVND (reference sequence). The CDR3 has 17 residues. V dropped 2 bases and J dropped 0; count of bases not matched to a gene: 7. CDR3 sequence reads: CASSIRGGRSSTDTQYF. For the CDR3, the DNA is TGTGCCAGTAGTATACGGGGCGGGAGGTCTAGCACAGATACGCAGTATTTT. Filled out from reference TRBV19 and TRBJ2-3, the complete variable domain reads DGGITQSPKYLFRKEGQNVTLSCEQNLNHDAMYWYRQDPGQGLRLIYYSQIVNDFQKGDIAEGYSVSREKKESFPLTVTSAQKNPTAFYLCASSIRGGRSSTDTQYFGPGTRLTVL.

The V call is TRBV5-1, the J call TRBJ2-3; 7 bases align to TRBD2. The junction had 8 bases not matched to a gene; V was cut back by 1 base and J by 0 bases. The CDR3 loop spans 17 amino acids. Germline V gives CDR1 SGHRS, CDR2 YFSETQ. The CDR3 region has the DNA TGCGCCAGCAGCTTGCCAGGGAGCGGGACGAGCACAGATACGCAGTATTTT. Its translation: CASSLPGSGTSTDTQYF.

V gene TRBV5-1 combines with J gene TRBJ2-3; maybe TRBD1 (5 bases). Between the trimmed V and J ends, which lost 4 bases and 4 bases, there was a span of 19 bases. Germline CDR1 and CDR2: SGHRS and YFSETQ. The CDR3 has 16 residues. In DNA, the CDR3 is TGCGCCAGCAGCCACGACAGCCCTGGGTCGGCAGATACGCAGTATTTT. This translates into CASSHDSPGSADTQYF.